This T cell receptor (beta chain) appears in the sequencing data of a study of cytomegalovirus exposure and HLA in healthy donors. The count of this clone is one. Its antigen is still unknown. There are 14 residues in the CDR3. Germline loops: CDR1 MNHEY, CDR2 SMNVEV (reference sequence). The V end was cut by 6 bases, the J end by 0 bases, with 11 bases between. Study-wide results and caveats: The study put under 200 TCR beta chains on its list as cytomegalovirus-associated. Rare TCR sequences dominated, though some public TCRs recurred in many donors. There were three CMV-associated chains whose specificity for CMV antigens was confirmed in vitro.

TCRdb's copy holds only in-frame clones and misses some; the assay was immunoSEQ multiplex PCR. The sample shows around 190,000 clones, 86% of them seen only once. The chain has TRBV27 and TRBJ1-1; a weak D match, TRBD1 (6 bases). Sample: PBMCs. This TCR was recovered from a young man in good health and CMV-seropositive. The CDR3: CASSLQGLNTEAFF. For the CDR3, the DNA is TGTGCCAGCAGCCTACAGGGCTTGAACACTGAAGCTTTCTTT.